The clone carrying this T cell receptor beta chain was detected ten times or more. The antigen remains undetermined. This sample was taken from a study of cytomegalovirus exposure and HLA in healthy donors. Regarding the study as a whole: In an earlier analysis, productive rearrangement rates for most beta V segments clustered near 87% or 30%. In a later analysis, parvovirus B19, influenza, CMV and Epstein-Barr virus appeared linked to several top co-occurrence clusters. At a 0.05 false discovery rate, a later analysis found 18,000 or so TCR beta sequences to be associated with HLA alleles.

The PCR was carried out with 60 Vbeta primers and 13 Jbeta primers. Assay used: immunoSEQ multiplex PCR; TCRdb lists only in-frame clones, some missing. The sample lists about 140,000 clones, 60% to 85% occurring once. The CDR3 extends over 13 amino acids. CDR1 is SNHLY, CDR2 FYNNEI, per germline. The germline V and J ends were trimmed by 8 bases and 4 bases, with 14 bases remaining between them. The specimen was PBMCs. The sequence came from a man aged 18 to 30 in good health and CMV-seronegative. The chain employs TRBV2 and TRBJ1-1; D is unclear. The CDR3 region is CASALDEGTEAFF. The CDR3 DNA follows: TGTGCCAGCGCGCTTGATGAGGGCACTGAAGCTTTCTTT.